Presented here are 16 T cell receptor beta chains from one specimen sequenced in a study of blood T cells in healthy people across ages. It was with a sample-barcoded 5' primer and a J-beta primer mix that a second PCR of about 6 to 12 cycles was run. TCRdb used MiXCR to reprocess the 5' RACE reads, holding one entry per CDR3 protein. The sample records some 730,000 distinct CDR3 sequences, 22% being singletons. Material: blood. The source is a man between 65 and 80 years old in good health.

This clonotype showed up just a few times. V usage is TRBV20-1 and J usage is TRBJ2-3, with 8 bases lining up with TRBD2. The CDR3 is 16 amino acids. Germline CDR1 DFQATT, CDR2 SNEGSKA (reference sequence). J lost 2 bases, V lost 0 bases, and 7 bases had no gene match. CDR3 sequence reads: CSARDRTSQTTDTQYF. In nucleotides, the CDR3 is TGCAGTGCTAGAGATCGGACTAGCCAAACCACAGATACGCAGTATTTT.

This clonotype was detected ten times or more. The chain links TRBV29-1 to TRBJ1-1, with D possibly matching TRBD1 (6 bases). Germline assignment: CDR1 SQVTM and CDR2 ANQGSEA. The V gene lost 3 bases and the J gene lost 0 bases, with 11 bases spanning the gap. CDR3 size: 14 residues. The CDR3 region has the DNA TGCAGCGTTGATAGAAGGACAGTGAACACTGAAGCTTTCTTT. Translated: CSVDRRTVNTEAFF.

This clonotype was picked up a small number of times. The chain has TRBV12-3 or TRBV12-4 and TRBJ2-7; 10 nucleotides agree with TRBD2. The CDR3 is 15 amino acids. Germline trimming cut 1 base from V and 4 bases from J; bases unmatched to any gene: 4. Here the CDR3 reads CASSLGAGGIYEQYF. DNA for the CDR3: TGTGCCAGCAGTTTAGGAGCGGGGGGGATATACGAGCAGTACTTC.

Only a few counts were recorded for this clonotype. The J gene is TRBJ2-3, the V gene TRBV15; possible D gene TRBD2, 5 bases. V was cut by 3 bases and J by 0 bases, with 13 bases left in between. CDR3 length: 16 residues. The V gene's germline CDR1 is LNHNV and CDR2 YYDKDF (reference sequence). In nucleotides, the CDR3 is TGTGCCACCAGCAGGCGGGCAGCTTCTAGCACAGATACGCAGTATTTT. Protein: CATSRRAASSTDTQYF.

The rearrangement joins TRBV29-1 to TRBJ1-1; D is unresolved. Germline values: CDR1 SQVTM, CDR2 ANQGSEA. CDR3 length: 11 residues. Trimming pared 1 base from V and 5 bases from J, leaving 5 bases between. CDR3 in amino acids: CSVEGRTEAFF. CDR3 DNA sequence: TGCAGCGTTGAAGGGAGAACTGAAGCTTTCTTT.

On this clonotype itself: One junction end does not reproduce the germline sequence, and a read error may be involved. The chain carries TRBV18 and TRBJ2-5; TRBD1 is a possible D gene (7 bases). Germline assignment: CDR1 KGHSH and CDR2 LQKENI. This CDR3 contains 14 residues. The CDR3 is CASPPVAGGETQYF. CDR3 bases: TGTGCCAGCCCACCAGTCGCAGGGGGGGAGACCCAGTACTTC.

The chain couples TRBV18 to TRBJ1-5; tentative D call: TRBD1 (6 bases). Trimming took 5 bases from V and 6 from J, leaving 14 bases between them. Germline values: CDR1 KGHSH, CDR2 LQKENI. This CDR3 spans 14 amino acids. The CDR3 coding sequence is TGTGCCAGCTCATCCAACAGGGATAGTCAGCCCCAGCATTTT. Residues: CASSSNRDSQPQHF.

V gene TRBV6-1 combines with J gene TRBJ2-1; D remains ambiguous. The CDR3 spans 16 residues. CDR1 and CDR2 (germline): MNHNS, SASEGT. V was pared by 2 bases and J by 5 bases, with 16 bases between. This CDR3 reads CASSERYRIIDNEQFF. CDR3 in DNA: TGTGCCAGCAGTGAAAGGTACAGAATAATCGACAATGAGCAGTTCTTC.

This chain links TRBV7-8 with TRBJ2-1, with TRBD2 matching 7 bases. After removal of 4 bases from V and 4 bases from J, the junction contained 10 bases not matched to a gene. The CDR3 loop spans 16 amino acids. Germline assignment: CDR1 SGHVS and CDR2 FQNEAQ. CDR3 protein: CASSSWGRREYNEQFF. Here the CDR3 DNA reads TGTGCCAGCAGCTCTTGGGGTCGGCGGGAGTACAATGAGCAGTTCTTC. The full variable domain, with the rest looked up from reference TRBV7-8 and TRBJ2-1, is GAGVSQSPRYKVAKRGQDVALRCDPISGHVSLFWYQQALGQGPEFLTYFQNEAQLDKSGLPSDRFFAERPEGSVSTLKIQRTQQEDSAVYLCASSSWGRREYNEQFFGPGTRLTVL.

The gene calls are TRBV11-2 and TRBJ2-7; D remains unclear. The DNA end is more similar to TRBJ2-1, so the J call may be wrong. The CDR3 contains 13 residues. Germline V gene data show CDR1 as SGHAT and CDR2 as FQNNGV. The CDR3 loop reads CASSLDPSYEQFF. In nucleotides, the CDR3 is TGTGCCAGCAGCTTAGATCCATCCTATGAGCAGTTCTTC.

The J gene is TRBJ1-2, the V gene TRBV12-3 or TRBV12-4; TRBD1 is a possible D gene (6 bases). The CDR3 is 14 amino acids. The V end was cut by 11 bases, the J end by 6 bases, with 22 bases between. The CDR3 region is CASQEVGGSHGYTF. The CDR3 DNA reads as TGTGCCTCCCAGGAGGTCGGGGGCTCTCATGGCTACACCTTC.

The table lists this clonotype with many counts. The chain recombines TRBV29-1 with TRBJ1-1; D gene ambiguous. From germline, CDR1 is SQVTM and CDR2 ANQGSEA. This CDR3 is 12 amino acids long. Trimming cost V 4 bases and J 0 bases, with 6 bases left between them. The CDR3 DNA is TGCAGCGTTGGCAGAATGAACACTGAAGCTTTCTTT. It encodes CSVGRMNTEAFF.

V is TRBV20-1 and J is TRBJ2-6, with D possibly matching TRBD2 (6 bases). The V gene lost 0 bases and the J gene lost 2 bases, with 14 bases spanning the gap. Germline V gene data show CDR1 as DFQATT and CDR2 as SNEGSKA (reference sequence). This CDR3 region has 17 residues. The CDR3 DNA follows: TGCAGTGCTAGAGATCGGCGCGGGGTGGCTGGGGCCAACGTCCTGACTTTC. It translates to CSARDRRGVAGANVLTF.

As DNA, the CDR3 is TGTGCCAGCAGTGACTTTAACATTCAGTACTTC. Translating gives CASSDFNIQYF. This chain links TRBV2 with TRBJ2-4; D is undetermined. Per the germline V gene, CDR1 is SNHLY and CDR2 is FYNNEI. V was clipped by 3 bases and J by 7 bases, with 4 bases between them. This CDR3 has 11 amino acids.

This clonotype appeared a few times. In DNA form, the CDR3 reads TGTGCCACCAGTGCCAGGGGGCCTAGCAATCAGCCCCAGCATTTT. Protein product: CATSARGPSNQPQHF. The gene calls are TRBV24-1 and TRBJ1-5, with 8 bases fitting TRBD1. This CDR3 spans 15 amino acids. V shed 5 bases and J 0 bases; nucleotides not matched to a gene: 2. The germline CDR1 and CDR2 sequences are KGHDR and SFDVKD.

The genes are TRBV24-1 and TRBJ2-5, with D uncertain. The J call may be wrong; the DNA end is better matched by TRBJ2-1. The CDR3 extends over 11 amino acids. The germline V gene encodes CDR1 KGHDR and CDR2 SFDVKD. CDR3 in DNA: TGTGCCACCAGTGGGGAAACCGAGCAGTTCTTC. Its protein product is CATSGETEQFF.